A selection of T cell receptor beta chains follows, all from one sample in a study of cytomegalovirus exposure and HLA in healthy donors. Generated by immunoSEQ multiplex PCR, the TCRdb table keeps only in-frame clones and is missing some. This repertoire shows about 180,000 clones, over 70% found once; its top ten account for roughly 3.6%. Sequenced input: PBMCs. The origin of the receptors is an older woman in good health and CMV-seropositive. Each CDR3 is given with its conserved first and last residue. Each record gives: CDR3 protein, CDR3 DNA, D gene, V gene, clone size, J gene. D genes are given only for firm matches. Rows give clone size only sometimes, using once, few, many, or a class for an expanded clone.

CDR3 protein: CASSLGTGTYEQYF
CDR3 DNA: TGTGCCAGCAGCTTAGGGACAGGGACCTACGAGCAGTACTTC
D gene: TRBD1
V gene: TRBV7-6
clone size: .
J gene: TRBJ2-7

CDR3 protein: CSVGRDRNTEAFF
CDR3 DNA: TGCAGCGTTGGAAGGGACAGGAACACTGAAGCTTTCTTT
D gene: TRBD1
V gene: TRBV29-1
clone size: once
J gene: TRBJ1-1

CDR3 protein: CASSSSTSGGPEQYF
CDR3 DNA: TGTGCCAGCAGCTCTTCGACTAGCGGGGGGCCCGAGCAGTACTTC
D gene: TRBD2
V gene: TRBV5-4
clone size: .
J gene: TRBJ2-7

CDR3 protein: CASSLNPGGNTGELFF
CDR3 DNA: TGTGCCAGCAGCCTTAACCCGGGGGGTAACACCGGGGAGCTGTTTTTT
D gene: TRBD2
V gene: TRBV7-2
clone size: once
J gene: TRBJ2-2

CDR3 protein: CASSIGTSGRVPGELVF
CDR3 DNA: TGTGCCAGTAGTATCGGGACTAGCGGGAGAGTACCCGGGGAGCTGGTTTTT
D gene: TRBD2
V gene: TRBV19
clone size: .
J gene: TRBJ2-2

CDR3 protein: CASSAGTGGKEKLFF
CDR3 DNA: TGTGCCAGCAGCGCGGGAACAGGGGGCAAGGAAAAACTGTTTTTT
D gene: TRBD1
V gene: TRBV9
clone size: .
J gene: TRBJ1-4

CDR3 protein: CASRSGGAGNEQFF
CDR3 DNA: TGTGCCAGCAGGAGCGGGGGTGCGGGCAATGAGCAGTTCTTC
D gene: TRBD2
V gene: TRBV6-1
clone size: .
J gene: TRBJ2-1

CDR3 protein: CASSPAESYTF
CDR3 DNA: TGTGCCAGCTCGCCCGCGGAAAGCTACACCTTC
D gene: .
V gene: TRBV9
clone size: .
J gene: TRBJ1-2

CDR3 protein: CACSSDSLSGANGLTF
CDR3 DNA: TGTGCCTGCAGTTCGGACAGCCTCTCTGGGGCCAACGGCCTGACTTTC
D gene: .
V gene: TRBV30
clone size: .
J gene: TRBJ2-6

CDR3 protein: CASSLGMGRDEKLFF
CDR3 DNA: TGTGCCAGCAGCTTGGGTATGGGGCGAGATGAAAAACTGTTTTTT
D gene: .
V gene: TRBV5-6
clone size: once
J gene: TRBJ1-4

CDR3 protein: CASFRMGGRLAEQYF
CDR3 DNA: TGTGCCAGCTTTAGGATGGGGGGGCGGTTGGCCGAGCAGTACTTC
D gene: .
V gene: TRBV27
clone size: .
J gene: TRBJ2-7

CDR3 protein: CASSPRTGTMNTEAFF
CDR3 DNA: TGTGCCAGCAGCCCCCGGACGGGAACCATGAACACTGAAGCTTTCTTT
D gene: .
V gene: TRBV11-2
clone size: .
J gene: TRBJ1-1

CDR3 protein: CAWSSPGQGNYGYTF
CDR3 DNA: TGTGCCTGGAGTTCTCCGGGACAGGGAAACTATGGCTACACCTTC
D gene: TRBD1
V gene: TRBV30
clone size: .
J gene: TRBJ1-2

CDR3 protein: CASRLEFSETQYF
CDR3 DNA: TGTGCAAGTCGCTTGGAGTTTAGCGAGACCCAGTACTTC
D gene: .
V gene: TRBV12-2
clone size: .
J gene: TRBJ2-5

CDR3 protein: CAWSPQGRANEKLFF
CDR3 DNA: TGTGCCTGGAGTCCCCAAGGCAGGGCGAATGAAAAACTGTTTTTT
D gene: .
V gene: TRBV30
clone size: .
J gene: TRBJ1-4

CDR3 protein: CASSSGGFRRGYTF
CDR3 DNA: TGTGCCAGCAGTTCCGGGGGATTTCGACGGGGCTACACCTTC
D gene: .
V gene: TRBV5-5
clone size: .
J gene: TRBJ1-2